This T cell receptor beta chain comes out of a study of OX40 agonist ivuxolimab in advanced cancers. The study, taken as a whole, reports: At 0.1 to 3.0 mg/kg, clonal expansion of CD4+ and CD8+ blood T cells had occurred by week 6. Among some nonresponders, normalized T-cell clonal expansion was also low.

Of note for this clone: Its antigen is still unknown.

V shed 7 bases and J 4 bases; nucleotides not matched to a gene: 6. The CDR3 runs 13 residues. From germline, CDR1 is SQVTM and CDR2 ANQGSEA. Sequenced by immunoSEQ multiplex PCR; TCRdb stores in-frame clones only, minus some. The sample lists about 61,000 clones, 86% seen once, with under 0.7% in the top ten. This clonotype was sampled from an adult with an advanced solid tumor such as melanoma, head and neck, liver or kidney cancer. The V gene is TRBV29-1, the J gene TRBJ1-5; 8 positions agree with TRBD1. Material: CD4+ or CD8+ T cells sorted from blood, obtained in a trial of the OX40 agonist ivuxolimab. CDR3: CSARTGGNQPQHF. DNA for the CDR3: TGCAGCGCCCGAACAGGGGGGAATCAGCCCCAGCATTTT.